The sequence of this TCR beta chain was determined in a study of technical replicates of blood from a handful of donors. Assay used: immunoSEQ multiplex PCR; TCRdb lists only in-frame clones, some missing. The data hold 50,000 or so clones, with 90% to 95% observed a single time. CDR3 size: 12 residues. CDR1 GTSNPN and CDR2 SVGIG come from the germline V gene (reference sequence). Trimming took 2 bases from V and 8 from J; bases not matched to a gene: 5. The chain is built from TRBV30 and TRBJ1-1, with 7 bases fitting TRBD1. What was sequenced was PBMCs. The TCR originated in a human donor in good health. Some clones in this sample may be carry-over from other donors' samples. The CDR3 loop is CAWSKKGQEAFF. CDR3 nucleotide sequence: TGTGCCTGGAGTAAAAAGGGACAGGAAGCTTTCTTT.